The 14 T cell receptor beta chains in this list originate from one sample, sequenced in a study of Graves' ophthalmopathy and Graves' hyperthyroidism. RNA transcripts served as template for amplifying TCR beta CDR3 sequences. Second-round multiplex PCR came after first-round RT-PCR with HTBI primers. TCRdb itself ran the multiplex PCR reads through MiXCR, one entry per CDR3 protein. The table includes over a million distinct CDR3 sequences, about two fifths detected once. The sequenced sample was peripheral blood or thyroid tissue (not recorded which). These receptors were collected from an adult man with Graves' hyperthyroidism.

The table lists this clonotype with a few counts. The chain links TRBV20-1 to TRBJ1-2; 7 bases line up with TRBD1. The CDR3 spans 14 residues. The J segment lost 0 bases and the V segment lost 3 bases, leaving 4 bases of the junction unmatched. Germline loops: CDR1 DFQATT, CDR2 SNEGSKA (reference sequence). The CDR3 nucleotides are TGCAGTGCTAGTAGACAGGGAACTAACTATGGCTACACCTTC. This gives the protein CSASRQGTNYGYTF.

This clonotype was observed a handful of times. This chain links TRBV13 with TRBJ2-7; 10 bases match TRBD2. V gave up 0 bases and J gave up 3 bases; unmatched junction bases: 8. From germline, CDR1 is PRHDT and CDR2 FYEKMQ (reference sequence). The CDR3 extends over 17 amino acids. The CDR3 DNA reads as TGTGCCAGCAGCTTAGGTCTAGCGGGGGATCCCCACTACGAGCAGTACTTC. This encodes CASSLGLAGDPHYEQYF.

This clonotype showed up many times. This chain connects TRBV2 to TRBJ2-5, with D unresolved. V lost 4 bases and J lost 5, with 11 bases in between. The germline V gene has CDR1 SNHLY and CDR2 FYNNEI. The CDR3 covers 13 residues. CDR3 in amino acids: CASSVVVRETQYF. In DNA, the CDR3 is TGTGCCAGCAGTGTAGTAGTCCGGGAGACCCAGTACTTC. The entire variable domain, with the rest obtained from reference TRBV2 and TRBJ2-5, is as follows: EPEVTQTPSHQVTQMGQEVILRCVPISNHLYFYWYRQILGQKVEFLVSFYNNEISEKSEIFDDQFSVERPDGSNFTLKIRSTKLEDSAMYFCASSVVVRETQYFGPGTRLLVL.

This clonotype was seen repeatedly, ten times or more. The chain recombines TRBV15 with TRBJ2-5; 8 nucleotides line up with TRBD1. Trimming took 4 bases from V and 3 from J; bases not matched to a gene: 4. This CDR3 region has 14 residues. Looked up from germline, CDR1 is LNHNV and CDR2 is YYDKDF (reference sequence). CDR3 region: CATSTYRGEETQYF. As DNA, the CDR3 is TGTGCCACCAGCACTTACAGGGGGGAAGAGACCCAGTACTTC.

This clonotype was recorded at least ten times. One junction end disagrees with the germline gene, perhaps due to a read error. V and J are TRBV7-3 and TRBJ2-2, with D possibly being TRBD2 (6 bases). Germline V gene data show CDR1 as SGHTA and CDR2 as FQGTGA. The CDR3 loop spans 16 amino acids. CDR3 residues: CASTSEKGRYTGELFF. In nucleotides, the CDR3 is TGTGCGAGCACGTCCGAAAAAGGGAGGTACACCGGGGAGCTGTTTTTT.

V gene TRBV25-1 combines with J gene TRBJ1-1, with 7 bases lining up with TRBD1. The CDR3 has 14 residues. J lost 7 bases, V lost 5 bases, and 10 bases had no gene match. The germline CDR1 and CDR2 sequences are MGHDK and SYGVNS. The CDR3 sequence is CASSRRQGLSEAFF. In DNA form, the CDR3 reads TGTGCCAGCAGTAGACGACAGGGACTTAGTGAAGCTTTCTTT.

This clonotype was detected a few times. The chain recombines TRBV4-3 with TRBJ1-6; D is possibly TRBD1 (6 bases). In germline, CDR1 is LGHNA, CDR2 YSLEER. This CDR3 is built from 15 residues. The V gene lost 3 bases and the J gene lost 5 bases, with 11 bases spanning the gap. CDR3 in amino acids: CASSHTGSNNSPLHF. The CDR3 DNA reads TGCGCCAGCAGCCATACAGGGTCCAATAATTCACCCCTCCACTTT.

This clonotype was seen a handful of times. The chain recombines TRBV7-2 with TRBJ2-2; 8 bases align to TRBD2. The CDR3 is 17 residues long. V was clipped by 5 bases and J by 0 bases; unmatched bases: 8. The V gene's germline CDR1 is SGHTA and CDR2 FQGNSA. The CDR3 region is CASSQASGRANTGELFF. The CDR3 DNA follows: TGTGCCAGCAGCCAAGCCAGCGGGAGAGCGAACACCGGGGAGCTGTTTTTT.

The genes are TRBV7-9 and TRBJ2-7, with TRBD1 identical over 9 bases. V dropped 4 bases and J dropped 3; count of bases not matched to a gene: 4. Looked up from germline, CDR1 is SEHNR and CDR2 is FQNEAQ (reference sequence). The CDR3 is made up of 14 amino acids. For the CDR3, the DNA is TGTGCCAGCAGCTGGACAGGGGCAAACTACGAGCAGTACTTC. Its protein is CASSWTGANYEQYF.

In its sample, this clonotype was seen many times. This chain links TRBV15 with TRBJ2-7; the D gene is possibly TRBD2 (6 bases). V was pared by 0 bases and J by 5 bases, with 14 bases between. The CDR3 covers 15 residues. Germline V CDR1 and CDR2: LNHNV, YYDKDF (reference sequence). CDR3 bases: TGTGCCACCAGCAGAGAGGGCGGGGTTGGCGACGAGCAGTACTTC. Encoded protein: CATSREGGVGDEQYF.

This clonotype was seen ten or more times. The chain carries TRBV10-3 and TRBJ1-4; D ambiguous. Trimming took off 6 bases at V and 6 bases at J, with 8 bases between the two ends. There are 12 residues in the CDR3. Per the germline V gene, CDR1 is ENHRY and CDR2 is SYGVKD. The CDR3 DNA is TGTGCCATCAGGATGGCGGATGAAAAACTGTTTTTT. This encodes CAIRMADEKLFF.

This clonotype was counted between two and nine times. The rearrangement links TRBV14 to TRBJ1-1, with unresolved D. Trimming left V 4 bases short and J 5 bases short, with 17 bases between. CDR3 size: 15 residues. The germline V gene encodes CDR1 SGHDN and CDR2 FVKESK. CDR3 in amino acids: CASSPEEVFLTEAFF. DNA of the CDR3: TGTGCCAGCAGCCCGGAGGAGGTTTTCCTAACTGAAGCTTTCTTT.

This clonotype was detected many times. CDR3 coding DNA: TGTGCCAGCAGTGGAGTAAAGAACAGCCTTTCTCGGGAGACCCAGTACTTC. Its protein is CASSGVKNSLSRETQYF. The genes are TRBV2 and TRBJ2-5; D is ambiguous. Germline CDR1 SNHLY, CDR2 FYNNEI. The CDR3 has 17 amino acids. V was pared by 4 bases and J by 5 bases, with 23 bases between.

About this clonotype itself: This may arise from a read error, as a much more abundant clone is one base away. The chain joins TRBV20-1 to TRBJ2-1, with D tentatively TRBD1 (5 bases). Germline V gives CDR1 DFQATT, CDR2 SNEGSKA (reference sequence). CDR3 length equals 14 residues. V lost 5 bases and J 4 bases, leaving 15 bases between the germline ends. The CDR3 region has the DNA TGCAGTGCTGGAGTCGTGCAGGGTTACAATGAGCAGTTCTTC. It translates to CSAGVVQGYNEQFF.